A single sample gave rise to the 20 T cell receptor beta chains below, sequenced in a study of blood T cell repertoires in COVID-19. Generated by immunoSEQ multiplex PCR, the TCRdb table keeps only in-frame clones and is missing some. The sample includes around 70,000 clones, under 90% of them seen just once. Sequenced material: peripheral blood. The receptors were gathered from a man aged 70 or older who had recovered from COVID-19.

The chain employs TRBV30 and TRBJ1-6; 10 positions match TRBD1. CDR3 size: 13 residues. Germline values: CDR1 GTSNPN, CDR2 SVGIG (reference sequence). V gave up 8 bases and J gave up 10 bases; unmatched junction bases: 8. DNA for the CDR3: TGTGCCGGGACGGGACAGGGGCGATCACCCCTCCACTTT. Encoded protein: CAGTGQGRSPLHF.

The chain is built from TRBV29-1 and TRBJ2-1, with 7 bases fitting TRBD2. V trimming: 7 bases; J trimming: 1 base; junction bases outside the gene matches: 4. The CDR3 consists of 13 residues. The germline CDR1 and CDR2 sequences are SQVTM and ANQGSEA. The CDR3, as DNA: TGCAGCGCCCAAGCGGGGTCCTACAATGAGCAGTTCTTC. Translating gives CSAQAGSYNEQFF.

This chain links TRBV6-1 with TRBJ1-5; 8 bases map to TRBD1. Losses at the gene ends were 3 bases for V and 3 bases for J; bases not matched to a gene: 1. CDR1 is MNHNS and CDR2 is SASEGT in the germline V gene. CDR3 length equals 14 residues. DNA for the CDR3: TGTGCCAGCAGTGAGGGACAGGTCAATCAGCCCCAGCATTTT. Translation gives CASSEGQVNQPQHF.

This chain uses TRBV19 with TRBJ2-7; 9 nucleotides match TRBD1. CDR3 length equals 13 residues. The germline gives CDR1 LNHDA, CDR2 SQIVND (reference sequence). The V segment lost 5 bases and the J segment 6 bases; nucleotides outside the gene matches: 5. The CDR3 sequence is CASSSDRGSEQYF. The CDR3 DNA reads TGTGCCAGTAGTTCGGACAGGGGTAGCGAGCAGTACTTC. The whole variable domain, remainder taken from reference TRBV19 and TRBJ2-7, is DGGITQSPKYLFRKEGQNVTLSCEQNLNHDAMYWYRQDPGQGLRLIYYSQIVNDFQKGDIAEGYSVSREKKESFPLTVTSAQKNPTAFYLCASSSDRGSEQYFGPGTRLTVT.

V usage is TRBV19 and J usage is TRBJ1-3, with TRBD1 identical over 10 bases. The CDR3 totals 16 residues. The germline V gene encodes CDR1 LNHDA and CDR2 SQIVND (reference sequence). V was clipped by 3 bases and J by 2 bases; unmatched bases: 4. CDR3 in DNA: TGTGCCAGTAGTATTAATGACAGGGGGCCTGGAAACACCATATATTTT. Translating it yields CASSINDRGPGNTIYF.

This clone was seen once. The chain is built from TRBV2 and TRBJ2-5; 11 bases map to TRBD1. Trimming at V came to 6 bases and at J to 5 bases, leaving 5 bases not matched to a gene. The CDR3 spans 14 residues. Germline V lookup: CDR1 SNHLY, CDR2 FYNNEI. The CDR3 spells CASRDRGRSETQYF. DNA of the CDR3: TGTGCCAGCAGGGACAGGGGGCGCAGCGAGACCCAGTACTTC.

The CDR3 spells CASSLEFLGGNPTYEQYF. The CDR3 bases are TGCGCCAGCAGCTTGGAATTCCTCGGCGGGAACCCAACCTACGAGCAGTACTTC. The chain has TRBV5-1 and TRBJ2-7; perhaps TRBD2 as D (6 bases). CDR3 size: 18 residues. The V end lost 0 bases, the J end lost 2 bases, and 21 bases lay between the germline ends. The germline CDR1 and CDR2 sequences are SGHRS and YFSETQ.

This clone appeared a few times. The CDR3 coding sequence is TGCGCCAGCAGTGAGCGGGGGGGAGGAGAGACCCAGTACTTC. It encodes CASSERGGGETQYF. The rearrangement links TRBV10-2 to TRBJ2-5; 8 bases map to TRBD2. Germline V gene sequence: CDR1 WSHSY, CDR2 SAAADI. V gave up 2 bases and J gave up 4 bases; unmatched junction bases: 3. This CDR3 is 14 amino acids long.

This clone has just one count. This chain links TRBV7-6 with TRBJ2-6, with D perhaps TRBD1 (6 bases). The germline V gene has CDR1 SGHVS and CDR2 FNYEAQ. This CDR3 has 17 residues. V was pared by 1 base and J by 1 base, with 11 bases between. The CDR3 protein is CASSLDTGFSGANVLTF. DNA of the CDR3: TGTGCCAGCAGCTTAGATACAGGGTTTTCTGGGGCCAACGTCCTGACTTTC.

The chain joins TRBV11-1 to TRBJ2-3, with a possible D match to TRBD2 (6 bases). Trimming stripped 5 bases from V and 0 bases from J, with 15 bases between. The CDR3 runs to 16 residues. Germline CDR1 is SGHAT and CDR2 is FQDESV (reference sequence). The CDR3 spells CASSPGLIRSTDTQYF. The CDR3 DNA reads TGTGCCAGCAGCCCAGGACTAATCAGAAGCACAGATACGCAGTATTTT.

This clone was observed a handful of times. This sequence joins TRBV6-1 and TRBJ2-3; a weak D match, TRBD2 (5 bases). Trimming left V 4 bases short and J 0 bases short, with 14 bases between. CDR1 MNHNS and CDR2 SASEGT come from the germline V gene. CDR3 size: 16 residues. Here the CDR3 reads CASSVVLATSTDTQYF. CDR3 nucleotides: TGTGCCAGCAGTGTTGTTCTAGCCACTAGCACAGATACGCAGTATTTT.

This clone was seen once. This sequence joins TRBV7-9 and TRBJ1-1; D is unclear. CDR1 and CDR2 from the germline V gene are SEHNR and FQNEAQ (reference sequence). The CDR3 has 14 amino acids. V gave up 0 bases and J gave up 9 bases, with 14 bases separating them. The CDR3 loop reads CASSLAGEDFKAFF. The CDR3 region has the DNA TGTGCCAGCAGCTTAGCGGGAGAGGATTTTAAAGCTTTCTTT.

The gene calls are TRBV11-3 and TRBJ2-1; D may be TRBD2 (5 bases). Germline V gene data show CDR1 as SGHNT and CDR2 as YENEEA. V gave up 6 bases and J gave up 7 bases, with 10 bases separating them. The CDR3 loop spans 12 amino acids. CDR3 in amino acids: CASRRPGNEQFF. CDR3 DNA: TGTGCCAGCAGGCGCCCGGGGAATGAGCAGTTCTTC.

The chain links TRBV11-2 to TRBJ1-1; D is uncertain. Trimming shortened V by 1 base and J by 0 bases, and 6 bases separated the two germline ends. CDR1 and CDR2 (germline): SGHAT, FQNNGV. CDR3 length: 14 residues. The CDR3 spells CASSLGGLNTEAFF. CDR3 nucleotide sequence: TGTGCCAGCAGCTTAGGAGGGTTGAACACTGAAGCTTTCTTT. Full variable domain (outside the CDR3, taken from reference TRBV11-2 and TRBJ1-1): EAGVAQSPRYKIIEKRQSVAFWCNPISGHATLYWYQQILGQGPKLLIQFQNNGVVDDSQLPKDRFSAERLKGVDSTLKIQPAKLEDSAVYLCASSLGGLNTEAFFGQGTRLTVV.

The chain uses TRBV7-8 and TRBJ2-1, with 9 bases matching TRBD2. The trim removed 1 base at V and 4 bases at J, leaving 8 bases unmatched. CDR1 is SGHVS, CDR2 FQNEAQ, per germline. This CDR3 region has 17 residues. CDR3 bases: TGTGCCAGCAGCTTAGTGGGGGCGGGAGGGCCTTACAATGAGCAGTTCTTC. Residues: CASSLVGAGGPYNEQFF.

The chain uses TRBV7-9 and TRBJ2-1; D possibly corresponds to TRBD1 (5 bases). Trimming left V 2 bases short and J 0 bases short, with 14 bases between. The CDR3 contains 17 residues. CDR1 and CDR2 (germline): SEHNR, FQNEAQ (reference sequence). The CDR3 DNA follows: TGTGCCAGCAGCTTATTGGCCGGACAAAGCTCCTACAATGAGCAGTTCTTC. This translates into CASSLLAGQSSYNEQFF.

This clone occurred a few times. This chain links TRBV2 with TRBJ1-4; D is unresolved. Germline CDR1 SNHLY, CDR2 FYNNEI. V was shortened by 3 bases and J by 0 bases, with 5 bases between the two germline ends. CDR3 size: 14 residues. The CDR3 DNA reads TGTGCCAGCAGTGACCCGGCAACTAATGAAAAACTGTTTTTT. Translating it yields CASSDPATNEKLFF.

This clone was observed a handful of times. The V gene is TRBV5-5, the J gene TRBJ1-4; TRBD1 matches at 8 bases. Germline trimming cut 1 base from V and 7 bases from J; bases unmatched to any gene: 3. The germline V gene has CDR1 SGHKS and CDR2 YYEKEE (reference sequence). This CDR3 is built from 14 residues. The CDR3 DNA reads as TGTGCCAGCAGCTTGCAGGGGGCAAGTGAAAAACTGTTTTTT. Protein: CASSLQGASEKLFF.

J is TRBJ2-1 and V is TRBV4-3, with 8 bases lining up with TRBD1. V shed 0 bases, J shed 7 bases, and the junction held 8 bases outside the gene matches. CDR3 length: 16 amino acids. Per germline, CDR1 LGHNA and CDR2 YSLEER. CDR3 region: CASSQDWRQGRNEQFF. The CDR3 region has the DNA TGCGCCAGCAGCCAAGACTGGAGACAGGGGAGGAATGAGCAGTTCTTC.

The CDR3 loop reads CASTVTRADTQYF. The CDR3 DNA follows: TGTGCCAGCACAGTAACCCGGGCAGATACGCAGTATTTT. The V and J genes are TRBV2 and TRBJ2-3, with D hard to call. Trimming cost V 7 bases and J 4 bases, with 12 bases left between them. The V gene's germline CDR1 is SNHLY and CDR2 FYNNEI. There are 13 residues in the CDR3.